These 15 T cell receptor beta chains share one sample of origin, sequenced in a study of blood T cell repertoires in COVID-19. Some clones are missing from TCRdb's copy, which holds only in-frame ones; the method was immunoSEQ multiplex PCR. The sample carries some 300,000 clones, around 84% recorded once. Sequenced material: peripheral blood. All receptors come from a man between 70 and 80 years old with acute or convalescent COVID-19.

The chain joins TRBV10-3 to TRBJ1-3; 7 positions agree with TRBD1. Unmatched junction bases numbered 3, after V lost 7 bases and J lost 0 bases. The CDR3 runs 14 residues. Per the germline V gene, CDR1 is ENHRY and CDR2 is SYGVKD. CDR3 sequence reads: CAINTGDSGNTIYF. CDR3 in DNA: TGTGCCATCAATACAGGGGACTCTGGAAACACCATATATTTT.

This clone was detected only once. The gene calls are TRBV3-1 (or the pseudogene TRBV3-2) and TRBJ1-5; 9 bases match TRBD1. This CDR3 is built from 16 residues. The junction had 6 bases not matched to a gene; V was cut back by 1 base and J by 5 bases. From germline, CDR1 is LGHDT and CDR2 YNNKEL (reference sequence). CDR3: CASSQVGGTGHQPQHF. The CDR3 region has the DNA TGTGCCAGCAGCCAAGTGGGGGGGACAGGGCATCAGCCCCAGCATTTT.

The V gene is TRBV28, the J gene TRBJ1-5; D not certain. Germline V gene lookup returns CDR1 MDHEN and CDR2 SYDVKM. CDR3 length: 16 residues. V dropped 1 base and J dropped 5 bases, with 15 bases sitting between them. CDR3 amino acids: CASSLFALIRDQPQHF. In DNA, the CDR3 is TGTGCCAGCAGTTTATTTGCGTTGATACGAGATCAGCCCCAGCATTTT.

The rearrangement links TRBV5-4 to TRBJ1-1, with D possibly TRBD1 on 5 matching bases. The CDR3 spans 18 residues. CDR1 is SGHNT, CDR2 YYREEE, per germline (reference sequence). Trimming stripped 0 bases from V and 2 bases from J, with 20 bases between. The CDR3 reads CASSLAAPARGGNTEAFF. Here the CDR3 DNA reads TGTGCCAGCAGCTTGGCCGCCCCAGCTCGGGGGGGAAACACTGAAGCTTTCTTT.

This rearrangement joins TRBV6-2 or TRBV6-3 to TRBJ2-3, with 10 bases aligning to TRBD1. Germline V lookup: CDR1 MNHEY, CDR2 SVGEGT. The CDR3 covers 16 residues. The ends lost 0 bases at V and 3 bases at J; junction bases unmatched: 3. CDR3 amino acids: CASSYSTGGVTDTQYF. The CDR3 bases are TGTGCCAGCAGTTACTCGACAGGGGGCGTTACAGATACGCAGTATTTT.

The gene calls are TRBV19 and TRBJ1-4; D is unclear. Trimming cost V 0 bases and J 10 bases, with 9 bases left between them. From germline, CDR1 is LNHDA and CDR2 SQIVND (reference sequence). CDR3 size: 13 residues. The chain's CDR3 is CASSIDRFSKLFF. As DNA, the CDR3 is TGTGCCAGTAGTATAGACCGGTTTTCAAAACTGTTTTTT. Using reference TRBV19 and TRBJ1-4 for the parts outside the CDR3, the full variable domain is DGGITQSPKYLFRKEGQNVTLSCEQNLNHDAMYWYRQDPGQGLRLIYYSQIVNDFQKGDIAEGYSVSREKKESFPLTVTSAQKNPTAFYLCASSIDRFSKLFFGSGTQLSVL.

In this sample, this clone turned up once. J is TRBJ2-5 and V is TRBV4-1; TRBD2 agrees at 11 bases. This CDR3 has 17 residues. The junction had 11 bases not matched to a gene; V was cut back by 3 bases and J by 5 bases. Germline V gives CDR1 MGHRA, CDR2 YSYEKL. The CDR3 region has the DNA TGCGCCAGCAGCCAGTTAATAGCGGGAGGGCCATACGAGACCCAGTACTTC. Its protein product is CASSQLIAGGPYETQYF.

The chain is built from TRBV28 and TRBJ1-1; a possible D gene is TRBD1 (6 bases). V gave up 6 bases and J gave up 4 bases, with 15 bases separating them. The CDR3 runs to 14 residues. Germline lookup yields CDR1 MDHEN and CDR2 SYDVKM. In DNA, the CDR3 is TGTGCCAGCAGAACGTGGACAGAGGGCACTGAAGCTTTCTTT. It is translated as CASRTWTEGTEAFF. The full variable domain, rest sourced from reference TRBV28 and TRBJ1-1, is DVKVTQSSRYLVKRTGEKVFLECVQDMDHENMFWYRQDPGLGLRLIYFSYDVKMKEKGDIPEGYSVSREKKERFSLILESASTNQTSMYLCASRTWTEGTEAFFGQGTRLTVV.

J is TRBJ2-7 and V is TRBV28, with a weak D call TRBD2 (7 bases). The V and J ends lost 2 bases and 5 bases respectively, with 16 bases between them. The V gene's germline CDR1 is MDHEN and CDR2 SYDVKM. The CDR3 contains 15 residues. The CDR3 DNA is TGTGCCAGCAGTTTACGCCTGGGGGGGGCCCACGAGCAGTACTTC. It translates to CASSLRLGGAHEQYF.

The V and J genes are TRBV7-2 and TRBJ2-1; tentative D call: TRBD2 (7 bases). There are 14 residues in the CDR3. Trimming removed 5 bases at V and 15 bases at J, with 23 bases between. CDR1 and CDR2 (germline): SGHTA, FQGNSA. In nucleotides, the CDR3 is TGTGCCAGCAGCCTAGGGGGGGACCCAGAGGTTCTGTTCTTC. It translates to CASSLGGDPEVLFF.

The CDR3 DNA reads TGTGCCAGTAGTATTAAACGTTCGGGAGGCTCCTACGAGCAGTACTTC. Its protein product is CASSIKRSGGSYEQYF. The chain carries TRBV19 and TRBJ2-7; 7 bases fit TRBD2. Germline V CDR1 and CDR2: LNHDA, SQIVND (reference sequence). Trimming took 3 bases from V and 0 from J; bases not matched to a gene: 8. The length of the CDR3 is 16 residues.

J is TRBJ2-1 and V is TRBV30; TRBD2 matches at 11 bases. This CDR3 has 16 amino acids. V shed 1 base and J 4 bases; nucleotides not matched to a gene: 6. Germline assignment: CDR1 GTSNPN and CDR2 SVGIG (reference sequence). The CDR3 spells CAWSEARLAGYNEQFF. CDR3 DNA: TGTGCCTGGAGTGAAGCAAGACTAGCGGGGTACAATGAGCAGTTCTTC.

Only one count was recorded for this clone. The chain is built from TRBV5-1 and TRBJ2-1, with 16 bases that match TRBD2. The V and J ends lost 0 bases and 5 bases, in that order; junction bases with no gene match: 2. Germline V CDR1 and CDR2: SGHRS, YFSETQ. CDR3 length: 17 amino acids. CDR3 bases: TGCGCCAGCAGCTTGGCCGGGACTAGCGGGGGGGACAATGAGCAGTTCTTC. As protein: CASSLAGTSGGDNEQFF. Variable domain in full (rest from reference TRBV5-1 and TRBJ2-1): KAGVTQTPRYLIKTRGQQVTLSCSPISGHRSVSWYQQTPGQGLQFLFEYFSETQRNKGNFPGRFSGRQFSNSRSEMNVSTLELGDSALYLCASSLAGTSGGDNEQFFGPGTRLTVL.

This sequence joins TRBV7-2 and TRBJ1-2, with 8 bases aligning to TRBD1. V was pared by 1 base and J by 2 bases, with 3 bases of the junction left unmatched. The germline CDR1 and CDR2 sequences are SGHTA and FQGNSA. The CDR3 loop spans 15 amino acids. Written as DNA, the CDR3 is TGTGCCAGCAGCTTAGGGACAGGGAGGAACTATGGCTACACCTTC. This encodes CASSLGTGRNYGYTF.

This chain connects TRBV4-2 to TRBJ2-2; 10 nucleotides line up with TRBD2. Germline CDR1 reads LGHNA; CDR2 reads YNFKEQ. The junction had 7 bases not matched to a gene; V was cut back by 4 bases and J by 2 bases. This CDR3 region has 17 residues. Here the CDR3 DNA reads TGTGCCAGCAGCCCTCGGGGACTAGCGAGAAACACCGGGGAGCTGTTTTTT. As protein: CASSPRGLARNTGELFF.